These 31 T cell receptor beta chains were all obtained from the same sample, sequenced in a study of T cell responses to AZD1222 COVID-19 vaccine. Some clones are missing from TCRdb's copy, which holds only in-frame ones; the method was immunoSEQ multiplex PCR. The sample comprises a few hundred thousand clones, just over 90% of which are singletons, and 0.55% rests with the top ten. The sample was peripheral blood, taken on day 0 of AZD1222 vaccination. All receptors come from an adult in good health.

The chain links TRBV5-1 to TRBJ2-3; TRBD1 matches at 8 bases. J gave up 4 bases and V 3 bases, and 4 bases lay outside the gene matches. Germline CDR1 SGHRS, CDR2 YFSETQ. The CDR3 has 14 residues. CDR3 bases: TGCGCCAGCAGCTACGGACAGGGCGCAGATACGCAGTATTTT. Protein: CASSYGQGADTQYF.

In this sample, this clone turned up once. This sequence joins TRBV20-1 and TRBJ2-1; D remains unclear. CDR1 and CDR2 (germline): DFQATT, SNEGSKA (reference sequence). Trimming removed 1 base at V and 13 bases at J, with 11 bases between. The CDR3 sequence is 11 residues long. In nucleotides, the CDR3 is TGCAGTGCTAGAGTGGCAGACGAACAGTTCTTC. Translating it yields CSARVADEQFF.

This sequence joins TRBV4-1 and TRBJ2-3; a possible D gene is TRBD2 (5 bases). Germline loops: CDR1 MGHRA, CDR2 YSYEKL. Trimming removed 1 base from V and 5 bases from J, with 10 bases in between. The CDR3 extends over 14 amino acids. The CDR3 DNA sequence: TGCGCCAGCAGCCAAGTCGGGGTTGGAGATACGCAGTATTTT. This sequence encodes CASSQVGVGDTQYF.

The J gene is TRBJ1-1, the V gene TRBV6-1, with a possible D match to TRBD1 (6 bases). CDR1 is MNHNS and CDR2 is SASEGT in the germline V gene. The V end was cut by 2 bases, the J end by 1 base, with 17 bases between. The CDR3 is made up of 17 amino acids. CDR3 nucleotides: TGTGCCAGCAGTGAAAGGGTCATTTGGGGGGCGAACACTGAAGCTTTCTTT. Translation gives CASSERVIWGANTEAFF.

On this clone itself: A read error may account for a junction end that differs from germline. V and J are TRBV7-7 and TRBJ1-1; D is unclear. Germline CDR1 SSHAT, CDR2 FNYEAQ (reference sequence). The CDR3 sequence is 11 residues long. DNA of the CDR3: TGTGCTAGCAGCAAAAACACTGAAGCTTTCTTT. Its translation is CASSKNTEAFF.

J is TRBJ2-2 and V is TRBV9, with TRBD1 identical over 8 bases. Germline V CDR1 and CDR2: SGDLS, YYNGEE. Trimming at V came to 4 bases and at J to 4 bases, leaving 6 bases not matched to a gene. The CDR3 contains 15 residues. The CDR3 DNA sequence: TGTGCCAGCAGCTCCAGGACAGGGCCCACCGGGGAGCTGTTTTTT. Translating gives CASSSRTGPTGELFF.

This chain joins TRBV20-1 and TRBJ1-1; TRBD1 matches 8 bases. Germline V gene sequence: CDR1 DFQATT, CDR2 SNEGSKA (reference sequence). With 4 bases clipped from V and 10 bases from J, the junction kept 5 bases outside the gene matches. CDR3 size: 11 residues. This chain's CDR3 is CSAILGTGAFF. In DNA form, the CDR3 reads TGCAGTGCTATTCTTGGGACAGGAGCTTTCTTT.

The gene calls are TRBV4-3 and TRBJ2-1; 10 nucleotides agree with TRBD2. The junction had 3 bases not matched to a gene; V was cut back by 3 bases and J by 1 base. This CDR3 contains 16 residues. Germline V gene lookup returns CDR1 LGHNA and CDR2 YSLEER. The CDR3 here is CASSHQAGGSYNEQFF. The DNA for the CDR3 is TGCGCCAGCAGCCACCAAGCGGGAGGGTCCTACAATGAGCAGTTCTTC.

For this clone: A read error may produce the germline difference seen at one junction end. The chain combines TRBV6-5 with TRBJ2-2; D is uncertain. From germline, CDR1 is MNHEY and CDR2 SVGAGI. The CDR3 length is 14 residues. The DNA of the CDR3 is TGTGCCAGCCGTTACGACCCGAACACCGGGGAGCTGTTTTTT. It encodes CASRYDPNTGELFF.

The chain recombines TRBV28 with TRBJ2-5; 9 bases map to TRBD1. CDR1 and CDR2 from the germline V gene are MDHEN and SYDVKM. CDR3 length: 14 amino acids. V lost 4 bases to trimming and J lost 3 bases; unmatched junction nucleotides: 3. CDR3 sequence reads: CASSSGDREETQYF. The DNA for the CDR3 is TGTGCCAGCAGTTCAGGGGACAGGGAAGAGACCCAGTACTTC.

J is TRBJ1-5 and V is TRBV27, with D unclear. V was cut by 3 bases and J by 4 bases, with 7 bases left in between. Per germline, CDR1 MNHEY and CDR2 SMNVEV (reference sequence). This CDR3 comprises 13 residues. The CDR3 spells CASSLRRNQPQHF. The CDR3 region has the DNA TGTGCCAGCAGTTTGCGTCGAAATCAGCCCCAGCATTTT.

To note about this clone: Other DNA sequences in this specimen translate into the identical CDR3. CDR3 in amino acids: CASSTSYEQYF. CDR3 nucleotides: TGTGCCAGCAGTACCTCCTACGAGCAGTACTTC. The V gene is TRBV7-2, the J gene TRBJ2-7; D gene ambiguous. V lost 6 bases and J lost 0, with 3 bases in between. The CDR3 extends over 11 amino acids. CDR1 and CDR2 (germline): SGHTA, FQGNSA.

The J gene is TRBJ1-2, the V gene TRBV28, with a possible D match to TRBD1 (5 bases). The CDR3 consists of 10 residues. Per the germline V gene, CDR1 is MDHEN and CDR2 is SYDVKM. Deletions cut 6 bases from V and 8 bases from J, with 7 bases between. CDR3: CASRAGGYTF. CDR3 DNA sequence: TGTGCCAGCAGAGCAGGGGGCTACACCTTC.

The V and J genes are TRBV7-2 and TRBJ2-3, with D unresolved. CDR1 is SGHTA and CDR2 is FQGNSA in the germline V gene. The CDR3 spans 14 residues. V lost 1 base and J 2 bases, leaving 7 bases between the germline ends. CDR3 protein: CASSLGHFTDTQYF. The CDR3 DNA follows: TGTGCCAGCAGCTTAGGACATTTCACAGATACGCAGTATTTT.

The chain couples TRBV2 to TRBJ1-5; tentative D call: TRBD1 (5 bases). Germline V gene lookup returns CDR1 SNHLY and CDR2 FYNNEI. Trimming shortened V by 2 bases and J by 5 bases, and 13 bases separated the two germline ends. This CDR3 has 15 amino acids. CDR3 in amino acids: CASSELLGGDQPQHF. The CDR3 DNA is TGTGCCAGCAGTGAACTCCTTGGAGGGGATCAGCCCCAGCATTTT.

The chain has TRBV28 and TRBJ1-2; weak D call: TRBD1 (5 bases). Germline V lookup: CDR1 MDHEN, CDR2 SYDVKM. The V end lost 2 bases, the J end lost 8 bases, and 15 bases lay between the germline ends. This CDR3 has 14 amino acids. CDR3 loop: CASSLLGTVGGYTF. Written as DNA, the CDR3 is TGTGCCAGCAGTTTACTTGGGACGGTGGGGGGCTACACCTTC.

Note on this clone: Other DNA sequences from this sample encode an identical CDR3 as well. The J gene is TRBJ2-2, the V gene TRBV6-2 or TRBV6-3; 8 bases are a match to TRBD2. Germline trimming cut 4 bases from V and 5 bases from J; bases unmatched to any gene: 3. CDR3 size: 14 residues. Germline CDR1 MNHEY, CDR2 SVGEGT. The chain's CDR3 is CASSFPGGTGELFF. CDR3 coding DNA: TGTGCCAGCAGTTTCCCGGGAGGGACCGGGGAGCTGTTTTTT.

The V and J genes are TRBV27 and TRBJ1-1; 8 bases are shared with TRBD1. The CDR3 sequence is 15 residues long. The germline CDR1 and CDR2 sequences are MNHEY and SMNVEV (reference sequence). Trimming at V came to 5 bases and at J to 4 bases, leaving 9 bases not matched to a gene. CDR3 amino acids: CASSPGTGWGTEAFF. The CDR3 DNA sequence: TGTGCCAGCAGTCCCGGGACAGGCTGGGGCACTGAAGCTTTCTTT.

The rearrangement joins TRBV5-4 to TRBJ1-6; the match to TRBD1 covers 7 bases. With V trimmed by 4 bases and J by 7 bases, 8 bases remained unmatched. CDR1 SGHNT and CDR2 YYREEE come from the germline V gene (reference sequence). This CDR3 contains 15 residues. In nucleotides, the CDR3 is TGTGCCAGCAGCGCGGGACAGCTGGGGAATTCACCCCTCCACTTT. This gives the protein CASSAGQLGNSPLHF.

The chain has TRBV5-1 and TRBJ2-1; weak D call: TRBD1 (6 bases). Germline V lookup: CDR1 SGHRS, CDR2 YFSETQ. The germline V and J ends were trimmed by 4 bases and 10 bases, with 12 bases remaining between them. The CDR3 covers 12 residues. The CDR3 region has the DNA TGCGCCAGCAGCCAAGCCCAGGGGGAGCAGTTCTTC. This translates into CASSQAQGEQFF.

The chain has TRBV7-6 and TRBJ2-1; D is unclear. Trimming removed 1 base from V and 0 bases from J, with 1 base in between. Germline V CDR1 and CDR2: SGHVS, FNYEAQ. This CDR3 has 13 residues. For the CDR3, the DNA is TGTGCCAGCAGCTTAGGCTCCTACAATGAGCAGTTCTTC. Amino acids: CASSLGSYNEQFF.

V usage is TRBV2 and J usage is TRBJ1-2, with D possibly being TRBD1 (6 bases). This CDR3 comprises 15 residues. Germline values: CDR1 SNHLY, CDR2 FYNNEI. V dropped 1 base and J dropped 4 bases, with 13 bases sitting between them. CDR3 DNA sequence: TGTGCCAGCAGTGAAGGACAGGAGAGGTCCTATGGCTACACCTTC. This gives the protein CASSEGQERSYGYTF.

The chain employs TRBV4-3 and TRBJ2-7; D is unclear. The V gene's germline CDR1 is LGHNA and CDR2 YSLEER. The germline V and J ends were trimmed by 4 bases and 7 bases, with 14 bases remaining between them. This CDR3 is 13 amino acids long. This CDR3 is CASSLRASEEQYF. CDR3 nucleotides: TGCGCCAGCAGCCTTAGGGCCTCCGAGGAGCAGTACTTC.

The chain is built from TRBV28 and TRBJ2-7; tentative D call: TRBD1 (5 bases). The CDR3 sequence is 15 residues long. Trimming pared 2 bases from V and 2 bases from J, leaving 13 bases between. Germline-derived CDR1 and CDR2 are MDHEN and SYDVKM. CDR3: CASSLPGPAPYEQYF. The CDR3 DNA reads TGTGCCAGCAGTTTACCAGGGCCTGCACCCTACGAGCAGTACTTC.

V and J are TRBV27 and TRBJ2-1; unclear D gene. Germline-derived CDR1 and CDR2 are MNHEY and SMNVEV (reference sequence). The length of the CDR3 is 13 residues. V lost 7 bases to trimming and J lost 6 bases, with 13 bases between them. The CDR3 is CASISAPGNEQFF. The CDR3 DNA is TGTGCCAGCATCTCGGCCCCCGGCAATGAGCAGTTCTTC.

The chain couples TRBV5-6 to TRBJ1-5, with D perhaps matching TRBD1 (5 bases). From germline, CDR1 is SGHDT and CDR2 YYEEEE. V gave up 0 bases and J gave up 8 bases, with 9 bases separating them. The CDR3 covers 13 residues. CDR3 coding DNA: TGTGCCAGCAGCTTGGGGGGACGGGAGCCCCAGCATTTT. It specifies CASSLGGREPQHF.

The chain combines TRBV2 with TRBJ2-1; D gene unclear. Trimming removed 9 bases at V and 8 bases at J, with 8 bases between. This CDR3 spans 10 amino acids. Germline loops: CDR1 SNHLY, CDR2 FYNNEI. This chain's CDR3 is CARKAYEQFF. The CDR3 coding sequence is TGTGCCAGGAAGGCCTATGAGCAGTTCTTC.

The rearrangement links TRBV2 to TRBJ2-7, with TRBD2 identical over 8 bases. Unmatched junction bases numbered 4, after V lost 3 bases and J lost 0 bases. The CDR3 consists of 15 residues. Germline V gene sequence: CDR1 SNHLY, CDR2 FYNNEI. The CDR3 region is CASSDRRGDSYEQYF. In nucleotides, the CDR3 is TGTGCCAGCAGTGATCGGCGGGGGGACTCCTACGAGCAGTACTTC.

The CDR3 DNA follows: TGTGCCAGCAGTTACTCCCTGGAGGGCGAGCAGTACTTC. Translating gives CASSYSLEGEQYF. The genes are TRBV6-5 and TRBJ2-7; TRBD2 might be the D (6 bases). The V and J ends lost 0 bases and 6 bases respectively, with 9 bases between them. There are 13 residues in the CDR3. The germline CDR1 and CDR2 sequences are MNHEY and SVGAGI.

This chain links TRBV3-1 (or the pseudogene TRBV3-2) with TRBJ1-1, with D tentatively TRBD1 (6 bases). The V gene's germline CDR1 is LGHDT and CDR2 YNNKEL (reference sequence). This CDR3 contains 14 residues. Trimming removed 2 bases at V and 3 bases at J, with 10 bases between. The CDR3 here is CASSQQGLYTEAFF. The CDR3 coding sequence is TGTGCCAGCAGCCAACAGGGGTTGTACACTGAAGCTTTCTTT.

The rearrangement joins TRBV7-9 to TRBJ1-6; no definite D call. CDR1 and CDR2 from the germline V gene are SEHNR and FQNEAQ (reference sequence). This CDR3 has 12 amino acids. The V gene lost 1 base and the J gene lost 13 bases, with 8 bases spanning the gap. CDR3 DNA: TGTGCCAGCAGCTTAGACCCCTCGCCCCTCCACTTT. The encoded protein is CASSLDPSPLHF. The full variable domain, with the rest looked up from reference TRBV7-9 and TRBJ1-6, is DTGVSQNPRHKITKRGQNVTFRCDPISEHNRLYWYRQTLGQGPEFLTYFQNEAQLEKSRLLSDRFSAERPKGSFSTLEIQRTEQGDSAMYLCASSLDPSPLHFGNGTRLTVT.